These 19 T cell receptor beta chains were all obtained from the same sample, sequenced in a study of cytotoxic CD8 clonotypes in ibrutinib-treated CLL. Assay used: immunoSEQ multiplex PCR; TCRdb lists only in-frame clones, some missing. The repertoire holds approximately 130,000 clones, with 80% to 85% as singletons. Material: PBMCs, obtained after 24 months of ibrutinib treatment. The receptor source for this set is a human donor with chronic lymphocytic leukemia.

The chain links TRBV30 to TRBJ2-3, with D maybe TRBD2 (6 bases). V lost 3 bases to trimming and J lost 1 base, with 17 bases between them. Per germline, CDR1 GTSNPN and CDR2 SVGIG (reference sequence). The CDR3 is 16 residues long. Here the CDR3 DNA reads TGTGCCTGGAGGGAACCTAGAGGCGGGGGCACAGATACGCAGTATTTT. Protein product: CAWREPRGGGTDTQYF. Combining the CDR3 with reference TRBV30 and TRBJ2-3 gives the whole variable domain SQTIHQWPATLVQPVGSPLSLECTVEGTSNPNLYWYRQAAGRGLQLLFYSVGIGQISSEVPQNLSASRPQDRQFILSSKKLLLSDSGFYLCAWREPRGGGTDTQYFGPGTRLTVL.

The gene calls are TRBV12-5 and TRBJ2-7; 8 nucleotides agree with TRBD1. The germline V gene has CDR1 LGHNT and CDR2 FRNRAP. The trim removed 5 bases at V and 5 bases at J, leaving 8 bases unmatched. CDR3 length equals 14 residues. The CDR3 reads CASGGRDRRDEQYF. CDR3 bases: TGTGCTAGTGGTGGCCGGGACAGGAGGGACGAGCAGTACTTC. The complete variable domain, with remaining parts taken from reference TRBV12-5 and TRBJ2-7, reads DARVTQTPRHKVTEMGQEVTMRCQPILGHNTVFWYRQTMMQGLELLAYFRNRAPLDDSGMPKDRFSAEMPDATLATLKIQPSEPRDSAVYFCASGGRDRRDEQYFGPGTRLTVT.

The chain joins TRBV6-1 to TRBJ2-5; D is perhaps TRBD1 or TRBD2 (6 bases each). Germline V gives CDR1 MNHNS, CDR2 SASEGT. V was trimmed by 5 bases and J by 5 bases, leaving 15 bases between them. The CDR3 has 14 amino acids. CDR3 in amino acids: CASSFGLGGETQYF. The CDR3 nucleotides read TGTGCCAGCAGTTTTGGGTTAGGGGGGGAGACCCAGTACTTC.

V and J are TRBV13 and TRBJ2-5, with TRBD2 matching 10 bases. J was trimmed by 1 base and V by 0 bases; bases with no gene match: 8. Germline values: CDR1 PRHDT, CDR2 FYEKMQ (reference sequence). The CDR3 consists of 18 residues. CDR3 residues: CASSLGPFLAGAQETQYF. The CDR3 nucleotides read TGTGCCAGCAGCTTAGGGCCGTTTCTAGCGGGGGCCCAAGAGACCCAGTACTTC.

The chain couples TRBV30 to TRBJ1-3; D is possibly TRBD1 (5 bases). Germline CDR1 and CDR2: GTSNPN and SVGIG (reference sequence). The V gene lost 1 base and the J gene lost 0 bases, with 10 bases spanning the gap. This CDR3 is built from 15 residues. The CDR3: CAWSGGLDSGNTIYF. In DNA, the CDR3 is TGTGCCTGGAGTGGGGGGTTAGACTCTGGAAACACCATATATTTT.

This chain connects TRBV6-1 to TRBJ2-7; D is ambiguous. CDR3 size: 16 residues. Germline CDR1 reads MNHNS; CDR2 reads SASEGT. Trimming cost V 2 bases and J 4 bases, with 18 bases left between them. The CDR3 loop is CASSESRPKGKYEQYF. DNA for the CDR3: TGTGCCAGCAGTGAATCTCGACCAAAGGGAAAATACGAGCAGTACTTC.

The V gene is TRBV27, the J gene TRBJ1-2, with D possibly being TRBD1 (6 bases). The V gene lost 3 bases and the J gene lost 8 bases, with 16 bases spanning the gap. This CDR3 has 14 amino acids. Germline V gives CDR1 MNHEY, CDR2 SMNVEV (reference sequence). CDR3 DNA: TGTGCCAGCAGTTTGGCCCCAGGGGCCGGGGGCTACACCTTC. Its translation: CASSLAPGAGGYTF.

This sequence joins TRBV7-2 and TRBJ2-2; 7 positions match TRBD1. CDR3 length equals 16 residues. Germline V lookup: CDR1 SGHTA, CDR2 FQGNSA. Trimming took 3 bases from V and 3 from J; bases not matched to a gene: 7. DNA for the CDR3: TGTGCCAGCAGCTTGAACCCGGGACAGCACACCGGGGAGCTGTTTTTT. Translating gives CASSLNPGQHTGELFF.

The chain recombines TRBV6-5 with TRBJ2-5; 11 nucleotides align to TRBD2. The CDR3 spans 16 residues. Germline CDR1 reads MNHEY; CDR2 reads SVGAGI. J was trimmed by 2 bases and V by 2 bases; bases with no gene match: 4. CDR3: CASSYPSGGRQETQYF. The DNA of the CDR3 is TGTGCCAGCAGTTACCCTAGCGGGGGGAGGCAAGAGACCCAGTACTTC.

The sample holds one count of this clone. In nucleotides, the CDR3 is TGTGCCAGCAGCCGTCAACGGGATTCACCCCTCCACTTT. Protein product: CASSRQRDSPLHF. This sequence joins TRBV7-2 and TRBJ1-6; D unresolved. The length of the CDR3 is 13 residues. V lost 5 bases and J 8 bases, leaving 10 bases between the germline ends. Germline V lookup: CDR1 SGHTA, CDR2 FQGNSA.

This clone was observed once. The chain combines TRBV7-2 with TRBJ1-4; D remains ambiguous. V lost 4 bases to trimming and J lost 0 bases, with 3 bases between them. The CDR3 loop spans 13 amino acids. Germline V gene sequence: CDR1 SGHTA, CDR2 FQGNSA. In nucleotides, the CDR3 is TGTGCCAGCAGCTACACAACTAATGAAAAACTGTTTTTT. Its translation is CASSYTTNEKLFF.

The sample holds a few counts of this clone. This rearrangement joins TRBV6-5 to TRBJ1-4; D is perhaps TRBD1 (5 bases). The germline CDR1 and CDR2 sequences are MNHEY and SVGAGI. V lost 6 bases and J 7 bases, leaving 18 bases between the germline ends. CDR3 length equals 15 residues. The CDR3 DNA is TGTGCCAGCAGCCGCAAGAGGACAAGGGGTGAAAAACTGTTTTTT. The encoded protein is CASSRKRTRGEKLFF.

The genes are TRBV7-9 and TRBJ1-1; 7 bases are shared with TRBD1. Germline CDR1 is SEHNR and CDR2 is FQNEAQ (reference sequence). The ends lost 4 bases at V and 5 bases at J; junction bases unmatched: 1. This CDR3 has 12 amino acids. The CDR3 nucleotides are TGTGCCAGCAGCTCGGACAGGACTGAAGCTTTCTTT. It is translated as CASSSDRTEAFF. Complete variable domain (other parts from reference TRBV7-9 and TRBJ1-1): DTGVSQNPRHKITKRGQNVTFRCDPISEHNRLYWYRQTLGQGPEFLTYFQNEAQLEKSRLLSDRFSAERPKGSFSTLEIQRTEQGDSAMYLCASSSDRTEAFFGQGTRLTVV.

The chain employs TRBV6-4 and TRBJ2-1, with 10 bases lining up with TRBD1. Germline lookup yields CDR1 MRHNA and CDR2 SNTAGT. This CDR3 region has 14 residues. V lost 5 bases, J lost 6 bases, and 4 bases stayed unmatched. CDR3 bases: TGTGCCAGCAGTACCGGGACAGGGGTCAATGAGCAGTTCTTC. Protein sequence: CASSTGTGVNEQFF.

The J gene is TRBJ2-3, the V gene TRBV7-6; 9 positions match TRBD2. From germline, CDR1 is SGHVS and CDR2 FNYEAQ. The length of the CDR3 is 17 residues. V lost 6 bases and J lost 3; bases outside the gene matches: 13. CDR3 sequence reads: CASSLGVAGLATDTQYF. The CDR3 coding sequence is TGTGCCAGCAGTTTGGGTGTTGCGGGACTAGCAACAGATACGCAGTATTTT.

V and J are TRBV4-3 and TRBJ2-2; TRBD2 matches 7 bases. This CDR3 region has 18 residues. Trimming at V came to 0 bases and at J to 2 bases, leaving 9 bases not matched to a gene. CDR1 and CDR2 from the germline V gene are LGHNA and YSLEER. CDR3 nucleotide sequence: TGCGCCAGCAGCCAAGATCCGGGCGGGGGACCTAACACCGGGGAGCTGTTTTTT. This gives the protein CASSQDPGGGPNTGELFF.

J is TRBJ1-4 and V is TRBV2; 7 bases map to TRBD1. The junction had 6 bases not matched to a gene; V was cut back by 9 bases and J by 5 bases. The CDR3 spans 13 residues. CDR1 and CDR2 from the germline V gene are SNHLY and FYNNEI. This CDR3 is CARGQTENEKLFF. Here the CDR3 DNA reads TGTGCCAGGGGACAGACCGAGAATGAAAAACTGTTTTTT.

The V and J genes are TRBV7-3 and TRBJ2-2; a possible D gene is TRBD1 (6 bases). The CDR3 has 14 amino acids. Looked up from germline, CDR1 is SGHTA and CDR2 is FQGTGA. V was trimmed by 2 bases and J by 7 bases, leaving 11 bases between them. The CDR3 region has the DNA TGTGCCAGCAGCTTAGAGGCGACAGGCGGGGAGCTGTTTTTT. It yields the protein CASSLEATGGELFF. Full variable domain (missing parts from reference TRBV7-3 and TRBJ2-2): GAGVSQTPSNKVTEKGKYVELRCDPISGHTALYWYRQSLGQGPEFLIYFQGTGAADDSGLPNDRFFAVRPEGSVSTLKIQRTERGDSAVYLCASSLEATGGELFFGEGSRLTVL.

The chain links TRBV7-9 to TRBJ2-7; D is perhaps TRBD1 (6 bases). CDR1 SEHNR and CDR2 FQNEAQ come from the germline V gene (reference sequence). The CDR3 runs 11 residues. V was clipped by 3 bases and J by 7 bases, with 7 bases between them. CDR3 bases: TGTGCCAGCAGCTTCGGGACAGAGCAGTACTTC. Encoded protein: CASSFGTEQYF. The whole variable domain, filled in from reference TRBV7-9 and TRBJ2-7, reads DTGVSQNPRHKITKRGQNVTFRCDPISEHNRLYWYRQTLGQGPEFLTYFQNEAQLEKSRLLSDRFSAERPKGSFSTLEIQRTEQGDSAMYLCASSFGTEQYFGPGTRLTVT.